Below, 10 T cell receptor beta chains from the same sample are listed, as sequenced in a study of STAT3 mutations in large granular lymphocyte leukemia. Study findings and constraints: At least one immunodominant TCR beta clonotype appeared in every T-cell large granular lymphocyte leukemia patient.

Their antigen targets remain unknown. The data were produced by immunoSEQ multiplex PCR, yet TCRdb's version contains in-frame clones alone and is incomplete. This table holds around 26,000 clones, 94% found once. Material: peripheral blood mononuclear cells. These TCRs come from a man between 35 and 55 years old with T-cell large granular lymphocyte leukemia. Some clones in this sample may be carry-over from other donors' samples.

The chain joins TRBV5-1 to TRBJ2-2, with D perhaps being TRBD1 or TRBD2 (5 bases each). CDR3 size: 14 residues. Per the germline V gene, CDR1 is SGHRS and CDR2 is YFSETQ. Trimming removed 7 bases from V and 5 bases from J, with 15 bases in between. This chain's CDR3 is CASCQGEGTGELFF. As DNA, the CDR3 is TGCGCCAGCTGCCAGGGAGAAGGTACCGGGGAGCTGTTTTTT.

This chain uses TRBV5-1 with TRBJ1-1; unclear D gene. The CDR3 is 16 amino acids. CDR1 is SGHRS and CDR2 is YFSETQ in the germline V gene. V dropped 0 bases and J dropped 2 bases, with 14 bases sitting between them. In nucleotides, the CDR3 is TGCGCCAGCAGCTTGGCCGGCGGGTCTGTCAACACTGAAGCTTTCTTT. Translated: CASSLAGGSVNTEAFF.

This CDR3 is CASSPDLPAYNEQFF. CDR3 sequence (DNA): TGCGCCAGCAGCCCGGACTTACCCGCCTACAATGAGCAGTTCTTC. This sequence joins TRBV5-1 and TRBJ2-1; a possible D gene is TRBD2 (5 bases). This CDR3 is built from 15 residues. The V end lost 4 bases, the J end lost 2 bases, and 13 bases lay between the germline ends. Looked up from germline, CDR1 is SGHRS and CDR2 is YFSETQ.

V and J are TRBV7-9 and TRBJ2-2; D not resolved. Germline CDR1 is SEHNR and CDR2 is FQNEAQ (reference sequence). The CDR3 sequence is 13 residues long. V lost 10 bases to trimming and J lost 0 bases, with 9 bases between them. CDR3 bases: TGTGCCAACGGCACTTCGAACACCGGGGAGCTGTTTTTT. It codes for CANGTSNTGELFF.

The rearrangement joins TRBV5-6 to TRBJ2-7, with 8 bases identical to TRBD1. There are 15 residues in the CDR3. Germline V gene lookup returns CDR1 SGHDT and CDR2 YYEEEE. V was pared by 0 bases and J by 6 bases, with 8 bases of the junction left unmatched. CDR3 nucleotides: TGTGCCAGCAGCTTGGGGACAGGGACAATGGGCGAGCAGTACTTC. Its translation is CASSLGTGTMGEQYF.

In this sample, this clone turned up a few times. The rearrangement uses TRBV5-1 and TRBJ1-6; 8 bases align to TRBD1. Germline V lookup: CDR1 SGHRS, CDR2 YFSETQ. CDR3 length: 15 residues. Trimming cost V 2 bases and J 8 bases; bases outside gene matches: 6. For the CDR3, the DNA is TGCGCCAGCAGCTTCACAGGGGGTAGCGATTCACCCCTCCACTTT. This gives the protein CASSFTGGSDSPLHF.

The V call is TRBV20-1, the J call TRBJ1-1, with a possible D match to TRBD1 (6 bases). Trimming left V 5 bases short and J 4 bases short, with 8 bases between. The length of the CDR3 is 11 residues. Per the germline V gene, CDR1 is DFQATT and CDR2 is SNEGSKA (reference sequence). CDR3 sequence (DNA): TGCAGTGCTGCAGGGGCCACTGAAGCTTTCTTT. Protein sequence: CSAAGATEAFF.

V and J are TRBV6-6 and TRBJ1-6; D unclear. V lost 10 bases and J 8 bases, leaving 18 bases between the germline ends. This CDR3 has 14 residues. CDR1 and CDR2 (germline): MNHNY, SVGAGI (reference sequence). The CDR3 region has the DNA TGTGCCACCCAGGTTGGGCAGGACGATTCACCCCTCCACTTT. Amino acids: CATQVGQDDSPLHF.

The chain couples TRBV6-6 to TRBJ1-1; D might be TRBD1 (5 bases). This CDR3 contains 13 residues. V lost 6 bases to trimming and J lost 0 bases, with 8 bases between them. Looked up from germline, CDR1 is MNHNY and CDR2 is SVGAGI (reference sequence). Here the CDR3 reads CASRGVLNTEAFF. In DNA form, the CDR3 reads TGTGCCAGCAGAGGGGTCTTGAACACTGAAGCTTTCTTT.

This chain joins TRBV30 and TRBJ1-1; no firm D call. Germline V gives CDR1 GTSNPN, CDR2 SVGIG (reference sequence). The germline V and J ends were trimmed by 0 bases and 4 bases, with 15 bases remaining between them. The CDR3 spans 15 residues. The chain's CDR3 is CAWSVGGSVATEAFF. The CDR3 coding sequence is TGTGCCTGGAGTGTTGGCGGCTCGGTCGCCACTGAAGCTTTCTTT.